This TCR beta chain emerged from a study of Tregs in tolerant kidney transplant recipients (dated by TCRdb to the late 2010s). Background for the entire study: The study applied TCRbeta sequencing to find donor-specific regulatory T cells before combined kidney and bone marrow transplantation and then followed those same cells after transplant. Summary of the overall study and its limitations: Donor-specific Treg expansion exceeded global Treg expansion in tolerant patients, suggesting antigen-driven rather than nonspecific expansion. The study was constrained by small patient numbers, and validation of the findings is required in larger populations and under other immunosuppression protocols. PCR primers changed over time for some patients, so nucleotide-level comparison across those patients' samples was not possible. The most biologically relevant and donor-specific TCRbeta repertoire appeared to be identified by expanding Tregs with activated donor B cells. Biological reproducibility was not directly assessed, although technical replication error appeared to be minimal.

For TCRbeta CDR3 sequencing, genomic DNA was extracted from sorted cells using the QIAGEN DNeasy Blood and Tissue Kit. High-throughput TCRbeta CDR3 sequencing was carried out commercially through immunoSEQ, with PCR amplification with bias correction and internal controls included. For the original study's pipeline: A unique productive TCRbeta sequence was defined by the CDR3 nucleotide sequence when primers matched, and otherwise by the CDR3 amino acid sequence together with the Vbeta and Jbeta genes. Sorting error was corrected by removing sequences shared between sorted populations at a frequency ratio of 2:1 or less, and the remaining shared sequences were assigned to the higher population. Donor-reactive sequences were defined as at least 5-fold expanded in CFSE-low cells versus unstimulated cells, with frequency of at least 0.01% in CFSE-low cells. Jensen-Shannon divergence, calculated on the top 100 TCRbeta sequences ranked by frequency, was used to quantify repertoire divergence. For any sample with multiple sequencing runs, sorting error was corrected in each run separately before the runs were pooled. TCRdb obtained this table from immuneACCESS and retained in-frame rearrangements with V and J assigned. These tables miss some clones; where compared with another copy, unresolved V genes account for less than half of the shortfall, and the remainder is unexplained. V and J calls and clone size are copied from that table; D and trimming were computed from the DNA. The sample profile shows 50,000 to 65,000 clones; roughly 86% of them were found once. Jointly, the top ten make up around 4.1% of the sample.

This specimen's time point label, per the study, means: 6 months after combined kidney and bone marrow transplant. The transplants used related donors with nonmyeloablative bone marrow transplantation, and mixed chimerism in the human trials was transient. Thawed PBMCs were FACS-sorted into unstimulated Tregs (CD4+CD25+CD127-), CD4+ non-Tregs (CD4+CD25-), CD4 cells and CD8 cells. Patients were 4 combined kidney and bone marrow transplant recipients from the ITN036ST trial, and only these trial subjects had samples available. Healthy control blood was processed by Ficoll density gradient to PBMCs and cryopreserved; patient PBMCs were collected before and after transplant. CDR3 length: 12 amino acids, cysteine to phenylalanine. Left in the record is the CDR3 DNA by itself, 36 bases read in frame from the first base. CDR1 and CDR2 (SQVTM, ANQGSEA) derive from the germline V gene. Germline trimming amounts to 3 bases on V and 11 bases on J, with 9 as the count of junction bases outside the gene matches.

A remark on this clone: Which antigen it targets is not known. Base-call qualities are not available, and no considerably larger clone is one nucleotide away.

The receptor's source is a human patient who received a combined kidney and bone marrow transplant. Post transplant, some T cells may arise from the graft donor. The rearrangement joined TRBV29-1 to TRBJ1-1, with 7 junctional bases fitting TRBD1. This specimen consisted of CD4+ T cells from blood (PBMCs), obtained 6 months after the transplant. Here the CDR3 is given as CSVDFARGNAFF. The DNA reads TGCAGCGTTGACTTCGCCAGGGGGAATGCTTTCTTT.